This T cell receptor beta chain is drawn from a study of blood T cell repertoires in COVID-19. At the level of the study: Acute and convalescent COVID-19 specimens originated in the United States, Italy and Spain. From T cells, B-cell-depleted T cells, or PBMCs came the material, which was cDNA or gDNA.

This clone was counted once. V was clipped by 1 base and J by 5 bases; unmatched bases: 9. Germline V CDR1 and CDR2: LGHDT, YNNKEL (reference sequence). CDR3 length equals 16 residues. Original processing notes: Amplification from reference gene primers served as the basis for estimated nucleated cell counts. Produced via immunoSEQ multiplex PCR; TCRdb's table is partial and in-frame only. V and J calls and clone size are copied from that table; D and trimming were computed from the DNA. The sample includes approximately 210,000 clones, around 82% of them seen just once. This sequence joins TRBV3-1 (or the pseudogene TRBV3-2) and TRBJ2-5; 8 bases line up with TRBD2. Sequencing used peripheral blood. The sequence was collected from a middle-aged woman with acute or convalescent COVID-19. DNA for the CDR3: TGTGCCAGCAGCCAAGCTACTAGCGGAGGCGGGGAGACCCAGTACTTC. Its translation is CASSQATSGGGETQYF.